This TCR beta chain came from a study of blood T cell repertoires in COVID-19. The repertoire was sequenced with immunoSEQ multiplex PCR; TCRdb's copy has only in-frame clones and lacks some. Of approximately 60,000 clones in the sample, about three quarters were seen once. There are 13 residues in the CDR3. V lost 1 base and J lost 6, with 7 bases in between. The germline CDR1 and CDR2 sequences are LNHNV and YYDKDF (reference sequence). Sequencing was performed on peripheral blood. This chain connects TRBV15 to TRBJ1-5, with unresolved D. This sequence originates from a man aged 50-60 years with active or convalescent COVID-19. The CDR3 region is CATSRGWSQPQHF. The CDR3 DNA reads TGTGCCACCAGCAGAGGATGGAGTCAGCCCCAGCATTTT.